The 27 T cell receptor beta chains below come from one sample, sequenced in a study of cytotoxic CD8 clonotypes in ibrutinib-treated CLL. The data were produced by immunoSEQ multiplex PCR, yet TCRdb's version contains in-frame clones alone and is incomplete. The sample consists of about 150,000 clones, 70% to 80% of them appearing once. The sequenced sample was PBMCs, obtained after 24 months of ibrutinib treatment. These receptors originate from a human donor with chronic lymphocytic leukemia.

The chain is built from TRBV28 and TRBJ2-4; D is possibly TRBD1 (5 bases). The germline V and J ends were trimmed by 3 bases and 9 bases, with 15 bases remaining between them. This CDR3 is 14 amino acids long. The germline V gene has CDR1 MDHEN and CDR2 SYDVKM. CDR3 region: CASSLGQTSSIQYF. The CDR3 DNA follows: TGTGCCAGCAGTTTGGGGCAGACATCAAGCATTCAGTACTTC.

The rearrangement links TRBV28 to TRBJ2-1; 7 nucleotides agree with TRBD2. This CDR3 is built from 16 residues. The ends lost 3 bases at V and 5 bases at J; junction bases unmatched: 10. The germline CDR1 and CDR2 sequences are MDHEN and SYDVKM. CDR3 amino acids: CASSLMGGTYNNEQFF. The CDR3 DNA reads TGTGCCAGCAGTTTGATGGGGGGGACCTACAACAATGAGCAGTTCTTC.

V and J are TRBV9 and TRBJ2-7; no definite D call. This CDR3 has 14 amino acids. CDR1 is SGDLS and CDR2 is YYNGEE in the germline V gene. Trimming took off 0 bases at V and 3 bases at J, with 10 bases between the two ends. CDR3 region: CASSVGVESYEQYF. The CDR3 DNA follows: TGTGCCAGCAGCGTAGGTGTGGAGAGCTACGAGCAGTACTTC.

Many counts were recorded for this clone. The CDR3 loop is CASSGIGVSYEQYF. CDR3 nucleotide sequence: TGTGCCAGCTCGGGCATAGGGGTCTCCTACGAGCAGTACTTC. V gene TRBV27 combines with J gene TRBJ2-7, with D maybe TRBD1 (5 bases). Germline V CDR1 and CDR2: MNHEY, SMNVEV (reference sequence). The CDR3 is 14 residues long. V was pared by 8 bases and J by 0 bases, with 14 bases between.

This rearrangement joins TRBV19 to TRBJ1-1; a possible D gene is TRBD1 (6 bases). This CDR3 contains 13 residues. Germline CDR1 is LNHDA and CDR2 is SQIVND (reference sequence). The V end was cut by 9 bases, the J end by 5 bases, with 16 bases between. The CDR3 loop is CASSQGYETEAFF. DNA of the CDR3: TGTGCCAGCAGTCAGGGGTATGAAACTGAAGCTTTCTTT.

The rearrangement uses TRBV27 and TRBJ2-3; no clear D. Germline V gene sequence: CDR1 MNHEY, CDR2 SMNVEV (reference sequence). The CDR3 has 12 residues. The V and J ends lost 3 bases and 3 bases respectively, with 4 bases between them. CDR3 nucleotides: TGTGCCAGCAGTTTGGGGACAGATACGCAGTATTTT. Translation: CASSLGTDTQYF.

V gene TRBV28 combines with J gene TRBJ2-5; 11 bases are shared with TRBD1. Germline CDR1 MDHEN, CDR2 SYDVKM. The CDR3 sequence is 15 residues long. J was trimmed by 5 bases and V by 4 bases; bases with no gene match: 6. The chain's CDR3 is CASSSDRGRWETQYF. For the CDR3, the DNA is TGTGCCAGCAGTTCGGACAGGGGGCGCTGGGAGACCCAGTACTTC.

This chain uses TRBV11-2 with TRBJ2-7; 8 nucleotides line up with TRBD2. The CDR3 spans 14 residues. The germline CDR1 and CDR2 sequences are SGHAT and FQNNGV. V lost 3 bases, J lost 4 bases, and 5 bases stayed unmatched. The CDR3 here is CASSLGSGAYEQYF. CDR3 DNA: TGTGCCAGCAGCTTGGGTAGCGGGGCGTACGAGCAGTACTTC.

This clone came up a few times. The rearrangement links TRBV28 to TRBJ2-1; D gene uncertain. Germline CDR1 and CDR2: MDHEN and SYDVKM. Trimming stripped 7 bases from V and 8 bases from J, with 18 bases between. The CDR3 contains 14 residues. CDR3 amino acids: CASIPSPSAHEQFF. The DNA of the CDR3 is TGTGCCAGCATCCCGTCGCCCAGCGCCCATGAGCAGTTCTTC.

The chain recombines TRBV5-6 with TRBJ1-1; a weak D match, TRBD1 (6 bases). Trimming cost V 4 bases and J 6 bases, with 19 bases left between them. The CDR3 runs 15 residues. The V gene's germline CDR1 is SGHDT and CDR2 YYEEEE. The CDR3 protein is CASSKQGAPYAEAFF. DNA of the CDR3: TGTGCCAGCAGCAAACAGGGAGCCCCCTACGCTGAAGCTTTCTTT.

This clone has just one count. This chain uses TRBV7-3 with TRBJ2-7; 10 nucleotides match TRBD1. Germline CDR1 is SGHTA and CDR2 is FQGTGA. The trim removed 4 bases at V and 3 bases at J, leaving 0 bases unmatched. The CDR3 sequence is 13 residues long. CDR3 residues: CASSWDRGYEQYF. The CDR3 bases are TGTGCCAGCAGCTGGGACAGGGGCTACGAGCAGTACTTC.

The chain couples TRBV10-3 to TRBJ2-5, with 8 bases fitting TRBD1. The CDR3 is 17 amino acids. Germline CDR1 ENHRY, CDR2 SYGVKD. V was pared by 0 bases and J by 1 base, with 7 bases of the junction left unmatched. CDR3 loop: CAISESETGVPQETQYF. As DNA, the CDR3 is TGTGCCATCAGTGAGTCTGAGACAGGGGTCCCCCAAGAGACCCAGTACTTC.

The V and J genes are TRBV5-1 and TRBJ2-1; D is uncertain. Germline-derived CDR1 and CDR2 are SGHRS and YFSETQ. Trimming stripped 0 bases from V and 6 bases from J, with 10 bases between. CDR3 length: 14 residues. The CDR3 coding sequence is TGCGCCAGCAGCTTGGGACCCACGGGCAATGAGCAGTTCTTC. Translating it yields CASSLGPTGNEQFF.

The sample holds one count of this clone. The chain combines TRBV7-9 with TRBJ2-5, with D perhaps assigned TRBD1 or TRBD2 (5 bases each). Per germline, CDR1 SEHNR and CDR2 FQNEAQ (reference sequence). Trimming left V 5 bases short and J 5 bases short, with 15 bases between. The CDR3 has 14 residues. This CDR3 reads CASSQQAGRETQYF. CDR3 in DNA: TGTGCCAGCAGCCAACAGGCGGGTAGGGAGACCCAGTACTTC.

The chain has TRBV11-2 and TRBJ2-7, with TRBD2 identical over 14 bases. This CDR3 contains 17 residues. The V segment lost 3 bases and the J segment 3 bases; nucleotides outside the gene matches: 7. Germline CDR1 and CDR2: SGHAT and FQNNGV. The CDR3, as DNA: TGTGCCAGCAGCTTGGGAGACGGGACTAGCGGGAGCTACGAGCAGTACTTC. Protein product: CASSLGDGTSGSYEQYF.

The table lists this clone with a count of one. The CDR3 sequence: CATSRTAGAYEQYF. The CDR3 nucleotides read TGTGCCACCAGCAGAACGGCGGGGGCCTACGAGCAGTACTTC. J is TRBJ2-7 and V is TRBV15, with 7 bases identical to TRBD2. Germline V gene sequence: CDR1 LNHNV, CDR2 YYDKDF (reference sequence). This CDR3 contains 14 residues. V lost 2 bases to trimming and J lost 2 bases; unmatched junction nucleotides: 3.

This rearrangement joins TRBV7-5 to TRBJ2-7; whether TRBD1, the table's D call, matches the DNA was not checked. TRBV7-5 corresponds to a pseudogene. CDR3 size: 14 residues. The CDR3 DNA follows: TGTGCCAGAAGCTTAGGGGCACCTCCCTACGAGCAGTACTTC. It is translated as CARSLGAPPYEQYF.

The chain combines TRBV12-5 with TRBJ1-2, with TRBD1 matching over 9 bases. The ends lost 7 bases at V and 5 bases at J; junction bases unmatched: 8. The CDR3 spans 14 residues. The germline V gene encodes CDR1 LGHNT and CDR2 FRNRAP. CDR3 bases: TGTGCTAGTGCCTTGGAGGGACAGGGATATGGCTACACCTTC. Translating gives CASALEGQGYGYTF.

The rearrangement uses TRBV4-2 and TRBJ1-2, with 7 bases that match TRBD1. V dropped 1 base and J dropped 4; count of bases not matched to a gene: 3. The germline gives CDR1 LGHNA, CDR2 YNFKEQ. The CDR3 totals 14 residues. CDR3 nucleotide sequence: TGTGCCAGCAGCCAAGGGACAGGCCTCTATGGCTACACCTTC. The encoded protein is CASSQGTGLYGYTF.

The chain uses TRBV7-9 and TRBJ2-1, with 7 bases aligning to TRBD2. V shed 1 base, J shed 0 bases, and the junction held 0 bases outside the gene matches. Per the germline V gene, CDR1 is SEHNR and CDR2 is FQNEAQ (reference sequence). This CDR3 comprises 15 residues. CDR3 in DNA: TGTGCCAGCAGCTTAGGGACTAGCTCCTACAATGAGCAGTTCTTC. It translates to CASSLGTSSYNEQFF.

The chain employs TRBV6-1 and TRBJ1-3; no definite D call. Trimming shortened V by 5 bases and J by 0 bases, and 5 bases separated the two germline ends. The CDR3 consists of 13 residues. Germline assignment: CDR1 MNHNS and CDR2 SASEGT. CDR3 loop: CASSTGSGNTIYF. CDR3 bases: TGTGCCAGCAGTACCGGCTCTGGAAACACCATATATTTT.

The rearrangement joins TRBV7-9 to TRBJ1-2; tentative D call: TRBD1 (5 bases). Germline CDR1 and CDR2: SEHNR and FQNEAQ (reference sequence). CDR3 size: 15 residues. Trimming stripped 1 base from V and 4 bases from J, with 13 bases between. CDR3 loop: CASSLESVRGYGYTF. The CDR3 DNA sequence: TGTGCCAGCAGCTTAGAGTCTGTAAGGGGCTATGGCTACACCTTC.

The chain couples TRBV4-2 to TRBJ1-4; 8 bases match TRBD1. CDR3 size: 19 residues. Germline values: CDR1 LGHNA, CDR2 YNFKEQ. J was trimmed by 8 bases and V by 4 bases; bases with no gene match: 21. CDR3 in amino acids: CASSLHETQQGGEEEKLFF. The CDR3 DNA follows: TGTGCCAGCAGCCTTCACGAGACCCAACAGGGGGGGGAGGAGGAAAAACTGTTTTTT.

The chain recombines TRBV11-2 with TRBJ1-2; D call uncertain. Looked up from germline, CDR1 is SGHAT and CDR2 is FQNNGV. Trimming left V 3 bases short and J 2 bases short, with 7 bases between. This CDR3 region has 13 residues. Written as DNA, the CDR3 is TGTGCCAGCAGCTTGCGGTCAAACTATGGCTACACCTTC. Translation gives CASSLRSNYGYTF.

The rearrangement joins TRBV11-1 to TRBJ2-7; 14 bases are a match to TRBD2. The CDR3 sequence is 15 residues long. J was trimmed by 7 bases and V by 5 bases; bases with no gene match: 7. Germline loops: CDR1 SGHAT, CDR2 FQDESV (reference sequence). The CDR3 DNA reads TGTGCCAGCAGCCCACGACTAGCGGGAGGGCGTGAGCAGTACTTC. Amino acid sequence: CASSPRLAGGREQYF.

The chain joins TRBV7-8 to TRBJ1-4, with D tentatively TRBD1 (6 bases). Germline V gene sequence: CDR1 SGHVS, CDR2 FQNEAQ. CDR3 size: 15 residues. Trimming shortened V by 5 bases and J by 12 bases, and 22 bases separated the two germline ends. CDR3 loop: CASSRRRDTGEELFF. Here the CDR3 DNA reads TGTGCCAGCAGCCGCCGGCGGGACACGGGTGAGGAACTGTTTTTT.

This chain links TRBV11-1 with TRBJ1-2; weak D call: TRBD1 (6 bases). Looked up from germline, CDR1 is SGHAT and CDR2 is FQDESV (reference sequence). Trimming took off 5 bases at V and 1 base at J, with 14 bases between the two ends. The CDR3 consists of 15 residues. The CDR3 reads CASSPRGQVNYGYTF. As DNA, the CDR3 is TGTGCCAGCAGCCCCCGGGGGCAGGTTAACTATGGCTACACCTTC.